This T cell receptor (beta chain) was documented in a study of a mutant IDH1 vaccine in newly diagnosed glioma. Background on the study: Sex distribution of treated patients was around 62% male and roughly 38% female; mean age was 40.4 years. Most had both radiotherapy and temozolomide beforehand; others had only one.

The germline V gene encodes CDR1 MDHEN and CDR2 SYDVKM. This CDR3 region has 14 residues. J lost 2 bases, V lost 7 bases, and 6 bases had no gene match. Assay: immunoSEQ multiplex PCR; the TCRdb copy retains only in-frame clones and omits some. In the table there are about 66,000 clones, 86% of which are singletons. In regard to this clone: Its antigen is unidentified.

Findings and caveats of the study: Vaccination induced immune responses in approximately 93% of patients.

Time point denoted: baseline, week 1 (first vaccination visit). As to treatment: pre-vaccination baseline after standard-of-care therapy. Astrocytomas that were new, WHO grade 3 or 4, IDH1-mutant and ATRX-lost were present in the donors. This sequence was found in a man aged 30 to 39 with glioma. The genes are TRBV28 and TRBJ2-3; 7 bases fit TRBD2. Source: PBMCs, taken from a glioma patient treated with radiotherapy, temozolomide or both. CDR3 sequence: CASTMGGFTDTQYF. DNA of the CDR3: TGTGCCAGCACAATGGGGGGGTTCACAGATACGCAGTATTTT.